The 18 T cell receptor beta chains given below trace back to one sample, sequenced in a study of vaccination and CD4 T cells after COVID-19. Treatment reported: roughly 10-day PBMC culture with coronavirus spike peptide pools or control peptides (ViraFEST assay). These receptors' targets are unknown. Cultured CD4+ T-cell DNA underwent Oncomine TCR Beta short-read sequencing. Each CDR3 protein is one row after TCRdb ran MiXCR on the PCR reads. The sample lists some 9,000 distinct CDR3 sequences, 55% to 80% occurring once. The sequenced sample was CD4+ T cells from blood, cultured in vitro, obtained before SARS-CoV-2 vaccination. Every receptor here comes from a human donor who had recovered from COVID-19.

This chain uses TRBV6-1 with TRBJ1-1; TRBD1 agrees at 10 bases. Germline CDR1 is MNHNS and CDR2 is SASEGT. After removal of 5 bases from V and 0 bases from J, the junction contained 6 bases not matched to a gene. The CDR3 spans 16 residues. The CDR3 sequence is CASSPRTGGMNTEAFF. The CDR3 DNA sequence: TGTGCCAGCAGTCCCCGGACAGGGGGAATGAACACTGAAGCTTTCTTT.

This clonotype was seen only a few times. The chain has TRBV20-1 and TRBJ1-2; D is unclear. The CDR3 contains 18 residues. The V gene's germline CDR1 is DFQATT and CDR2 SNEGSKA (reference sequence). With 2 bases removed from V and 0 bases from J, the gap between germline ends came to 22 bases. This CDR3 reads CSARNPLRDNQANYGYTF. For the CDR3, the DNA is TGCAGTGCTAGAAACCCCCTACGCGATAATCAAGCTAACTATGGCTACACCTTC.

The chain uses TRBV6-2 or TRBV6-3 and TRBJ2-3; TRBD2 matches 10 bases. Germline V gene lookup returns CDR1 MNHEY and CDR2 SVGEGT. J gave up 4 bases and V 0 bases, and 1 base lay outside the gene matches. There are 15 residues in the CDR3. CDR3 amino acids: CASSYSLAGADTQYF. The CDR3 DNA sequence: TGTGCCAGCAGTTACTCGCTAGCGGGAGCAGATACGCAGTATTTT.

In DNA form, the CDR3 reads TGCAGTGCTCGGACGGATGGGAGCCTGAACACTGAAGCTTTCTTT. Its translation: CSARTDGSLNTEAFF. The gene calls are TRBV20-1 and TRBJ1-1; D not resolved. This CDR3 has 15 residues. Trimming stripped 5 bases from V and 0 bases from J, with 16 bases between. Germline loops: CDR1 DFQATT, CDR2 SNEGSKA (reference sequence).

The gene calls are TRBV7-3 and TRBJ2-3; perhaps TRBD2 as D (6 bases). This CDR3 comprises 13 residues. The germline V gene encodes CDR1 SGHTA and CDR2 FQGTGA. V lost 4 bases and J lost 5, with 10 bases in between. The CDR3 is CASSSLAGDTQYF. The CDR3 region has the DNA TGTGCCAGCAGCTCACTAGCCGGAGATACGCAGTATTTT.

This chain joins TRBV15 and TRBJ2-3; D unresolved. Germline CDR1 reads LNHNV; CDR2 reads YYDKDF (reference sequence). The CDR3 runs 17 residues. V lost 0 bases to trimming and J lost 0 bases, with 13 bases between them. The CDR3 reads CATSRDLFSASTDTQYF. In DNA, the CDR3 is TGTGCCACCAGCAGAGATCTGTTCTCGGCGAGCACAGATACGCAGTATTTT.

This clonotype was counted only a few times. The chain joins TRBV20-1 to TRBJ1-6; maybe TRBD1 (5 bases). Germline values: CDR1 DFQATT, CDR2 SNEGSKA (reference sequence). The CDR3 has 14 residues. V shed 1 base and J shed 9 bases, with 13 bases lying between them. CDR3 loop: CSARVGGAGSPLHF. CDR3 DNA: TGCAGTGCTAGAGTGGGCGGGGCTGGTTCACCCCTCCACTTT.

The V call is TRBV5-8, the J call TRBJ2-1; D is ambiguous. Germline V lookup: CDR1 SGHTS, CDR2 YDEGEE. This CDR3 has 14 residues. Trimming removed 0 bases from V and 10 bases from J, with 14 bases in between. CDR3 bases: TGTGCCAGCAGCTTGGCCTGGAGCTTCACCGAGCAGTTCTTC. Its translation is CASSLAWSFTEQFF.

V gene TRBV7-9 combines with J gene TRBJ2-1, with D perhaps being TRBD1 or TRBD2 (5 bases each). Per the germline V gene, CDR1 is SEHNR and CDR2 is FQNEAQ (reference sequence). CDR3 length: 16 amino acids. V lost 3 bases and J 0 bases, leaving 12 bases between the germline ends. CDR3 amino acids: CASSFRPGTSYNEQFF. Here the CDR3 DNA reads TGTGCCAGCAGCTTCCGCCCGGGGACCTCCTACAATGAGCAGTTCTTC.

The chain combines TRBV30 with TRBJ2-5, with D perhaps matching TRBD1 (5 bases). Germline V gene data show CDR1 as GTSNPN and CDR2 as SVGIG (reference sequence). The V end was cut by 1 base, the J end by 1 base, with 7 bases between. This CDR3 has 13 amino acids. CDR3: CAWSGGIQETQYF. CDR3 DNA sequence: TGTGCCTGGAGTGGGGGCATCCAAGAGACCCAGTACTTC.

The gene calls are TRBV19 and TRBJ2-2; 8 bases are shared with TRBD2. J was trimmed by 8 bases and V by 5 bases; bases with no gene match: 10. CDR3 size: 15 residues. Germline CDR1 is LNHDA and CDR2 is SQIVND (reference sequence). CDR3 nucleotides: TGTGCCAGTAGTCCTTATACGGGACTAGAAGGGGAGCTGTTTTTT. Amino acids: CASSPYTGLEGELFF.

The chain recombines TRBV19 with TRBJ2-5; D is possibly TRBD1 (5 bases). This CDR3 comprises 15 residues. Trimming removed 2 bases from V and 7 bases from J, with 17 bases in between. CDR1 and CDR2 (germline): LNHDA, SQIVND (reference sequence). The chain's CDR3 is CASSIQGAHDGTQYF. CDR3 bases: TGTGCCAGTAGTATACAAGGGGCCCACGATGGGACCCAGTACTTC.

The count of this clonotype is one. V usage is TRBV30 and J usage is TRBJ2-2, with D tentatively TRBD1 or TRBD2 (6 bases each). The germline CDR1 and CDR2 sequences are GTSNPN and SVGIG (reference sequence). Deletions cut 3 bases from V and 3 bases from J, with 14 bases between. CDR3 length equals 15 residues. The CDR3 DNA reads as TGTGCCTGGAGATCCGGGGGCAGGGACACCGGGGAGCTGTTTTTT. It specifies CAWRSGGRDTGELFF.

V gene TRBV20-1 combines with J gene TRBJ2-1, with TRBD1 identical over 9 bases. CDR3 length: 15 amino acids. After removal of 5 bases from V and 2 bases from J, the junction contained 7 bases not matched to a gene. From germline, CDR1 is DFQATT and CDR2 SNEGSKA (reference sequence). The CDR3 reads CSASTWTGAYNEQFF. The CDR3, as DNA: TGCAGTGCTTCAACATGGACAGGGGCCTACAATGAGCAGTTCTTC.

This clonotype was found a few times. CDR3 coding DNA: TGTGCCAGCAGCTTAGGGGTGAATCAGCCCCAGCATTTT. It specifies CASSLGVNQPQHF. This chain links TRBV7-6 with TRBJ1-5; D ambiguous. V gave up 1 base and J gave up 4 bases, with 5 bases separating them. CDR3 length: 13 residues. Germline loops: CDR1 SGHVS, CDR2 FNYEAQ. Full variable domain (rest looked up from reference TRBV7-6 and TRBJ1-5): GAGVSQSPRYKVTKRGQDVALRCDPISGHVSLYWYRQALGQGPEFLTYFNYEAQQDKSGLPNDRFSAERPEGSISTLTIQRTEQRDSAMYRCASSLGVNQPQHFGDGTRLSIL.

The V and J genes are TRBV28 and TRBJ2-7; 10 bases map to TRBD1. J was trimmed by 2 bases and V by 6 bases; bases with no gene match: 7. Germline values: CDR1 MDHEN, CDR2 SYDVKM. This CDR3 spans 15 amino acids. The CDR3 sequence: CASSFPGTGAYEQYF. DNA for the CDR3: TGTGCCAGCAGCTTTCCGGGGACAGGGGCCTACGAGCAGTACTTC. Filled out from reference TRBV28 and TRBJ2-7, the complete variable domain reads DVKVTQSSRYLVKRTGEKVFLECVQDMDHENMFWYRQDPGLGLRLIYFSYDVKMKEKGDIPEGYSVSREKKERFSLILESASTNQTSMYLCASSFPGTGAYEQYFGPGTRLTVT.

The chain is built from TRBV28 and TRBJ1-2, with D perhaps TRBD1 (5 bases). The CDR3 consists of 16 residues. Germline V lookup: CDR1 MDHEN, CDR2 SYDVKM. Trimming cost V 3 bases and J 4 bases, with 18 bases left between them. This CDR3 is CASSFMQGNSGYGYTF. CDR3 in DNA: TGTGCCAGCAGTTTCATGCAGGGAAATTCTGGCTATGGCTACACCTTC.

The V call is TRBV7-9, the J call TRBJ1-5; D ambiguous. V lost 3 bases and J lost 5, with 8 bases in between. This CDR3 has 13 amino acids. The germline CDR1 and CDR2 sequences are SEHNR and FQNEAQ (reference sequence). The CDR3 loop is CASSFGGDQPQHF. The CDR3, as DNA: TGTGCCAGCAGCTTTGGCGGGGATCAGCCCCAGCATTTT.